The entry below gives a single T cell receptor (beta chain) sequence along with its context. The data stem from a study of blood T cell repertoires in COVID-19. Study summary: Samples taken during acute and convalescent COVID-19 were collected in the United States, Italy and Spain. T cells, B-cell-depleted T cells, or PBMCs supplied cDNA or gDNA.

The CDR3 loop spans 15 amino acids. The germline CDR1 and CDR2 sequences are SGHTA and FQGNSA. Trimming pared 5 bases from V and 5 bases from J, leaving 19 bases between. As originally analysed: Amplifying reference gene primers gave estimates of nucleated cell counts. The data were produced by immunoSEQ multiplex PCR, yet TCRdb's version contains in-frame clones alone and is incomplete. The V and J calls and the clone size are those of that table, but D and trimming were determined from the DNA. The sample includes over 120,000 clones, approximately 80% of them seen just once. The J gene is TRBJ2-7, the V gene TRBV7-2; weak D call: TRBD1 (5 bases). This receptor was identified in a woman at least 80 years old with active or convalescent COVID-19. Material: peripheral blood. CDR3 coding DNA: TGTGCCAGCAGCATACTGGGGCAGATTTCCCACGAGCAGTACTTC. This encodes CASSILGQISHEQYF.